This entry lists 2 T cell receptor beta chains sequenced from one sample in a study of blood T cell repertoires in COVID-19. Assay used: immunoSEQ multiplex PCR; TCRdb lists only in-frame clones, some missing. Among 130,000 to 150,000 clones listed, around 80% were seen once. The sample taken for sequencing was peripheral blood. Receptors were obtained from a man aged 55-75 years with active or convalescent COVID-19.

DNA of the CDR3: TGTGCCAGCAGCTCTATAGCGGGAGAATTTAATGAGCAGTTCTTC. Its protein is CASSSIAGEFNEQFF. V gene TRBV7-6 combines with J gene TRBJ2-1; the match to TRBD2 covers 9 bases. Trimming removed 4 bases from V and 7 bases from J; junction bases left unmatched: 8. CDR1 is SGHVS, CDR2 FNYEAQ, per germline. The CDR3 sequence is 15 residues long.

The V gene is TRBV18, the J gene TRBJ1-2; D may be TRBD1 (5 bases). Trimming left V 5 bases short and J 4 bases short, with 20 bases between. This CDR3 spans 16 amino acids. CDR1 KGHSH and CDR2 LQKENI come from the germline V gene. This chain's CDR3 is CASSSSPPQGSYGYTF. In nucleotides, the CDR3 is TGTGCCAGCTCATCCTCCCCCCCCCAGGGAAGCTATGGCTACACCTTC.